A single sample is the source of the 10 T cell receptor beta chains below, sequenced in a study of CD8 T cells in Susac syndrome. Reverse transcription used about 0.5 to 1 ug RNA and random hexamers. TCRdb re-analysed the immunoSEQ multiplex PCR reads in MiXCR, keeping a single row per CDR3 protein. The top ten clones hold roughly 0.58% of a sample with tens of thousands of distinct CDR3 sequences, roughly 93% of them seen once. Sequencing was done on a sample of CD8+ T cells from PBMCs. These receptors all stem from a human donor in good health.

J is TRBJ2-1 and V is TRBV7-6; 12 nucleotides line up with TRBD2. From germline, CDR1 is SGHVS and CDR2 FNYEAQ. V gave up 1 base and J gave up 2 bases; unmatched junction bases: 15. The CDR3 loop spans 21 amino acids. In DNA, the CDR3 is TGTGCCAGCAGCTTAGTACCGGGGCTAGCGGGAGGGAAAAGTACCTACAATGAGCAGTTCTTC. Protein: CASSLVPGLAGGKSTYNEQFF.

V usage is TRBV3-1 and J usage is TRBJ1-4; tentatively, D is TRBD1 (5 bases). Deletions cut 4 bases from V and 7 bases from J, with 19 bases between. This CDR3 comprises 16 residues. CDR1 is LGHDT, CDR2 YNNKEL, per germline (reference sequence). The CDR3 spells CASSPLPGAESEKLFF. CDR3 nucleotides: TGTGCCAGCAGCCCCCTTCCCGGGGCGGAGAGTGAAAAACTGTTTTTT.

The V gene is TRBV30, the J gene TRBJ2-7, with D maybe TRBD2 (6 bases). Germline lookup yields CDR1 GTSNPN and CDR2 SVGIG (reference sequence). Trimming removed 4 bases at V and 2 bases at J, with 15 bases between. The CDR3 runs to 14 residues. The CDR3: CAWKVGGTPYEQYF. CDR3 bases: TGTGCCTGGAAGGTCGGCGGGACCCCCTACGAGCAGTACTTC.

The chain recombines TRBV20-1 with TRBJ1-1; TRBD1 might be the D (5 bases). The V gene lost 5 bases and the J gene lost 1 base, with 11 bases spanning the gap. The germline CDR1 and CDR2 sequences are DFQATT and SNEGSKA (reference sequence). This CDR3 spans 13 amino acids. The CDR3 DNA is TGCAGTGCTCCGGACATCTGGAACACTGAAGCTTTCTTT. It is translated as CSAPDIWNTEAFF.

V is TRBV18 and J is TRBJ1-1; D is perhaps TRBD1 (6 bases). From germline, CDR1 is KGHSH and CDR2 LQKENI. Deletions cut 3 bases from V and 4 bases from J, with 12 bases between. This CDR3 has 14 amino acids. CDR3 protein: CASSPSDSRTEAFF. DNA of the CDR3: TGTGCCAGCTCACCGTCGGACAGTCGCACTGAAGCTTTCTTT.

The chain links TRBV9 to TRBJ2-2; maybe TRBD1 (6 bases). CDR1 is SGDLS, CDR2 YYNGEE, per germline. The CDR3 covers 15 residues. The ends were cut back, 0 bases at V and 2 bases at J, with 8 bases in the middle. Here the CDR3 DNA reads TGTGCCAGCAGCGTAGGGACAGCTAACACCGGGGAGCTGTTTTTT. Translation: CASSVGTANTGELFF.

This chain uses TRBV5-1 with TRBJ2-7; either TRBD1 or TRBD2 may supply D (5 bases each). Between the trimmed V and J ends, which lost 2 bases and 6 bases, there was a span of 9 bases. Germline CDR1 SGHRS, CDR2 YFSETQ. CDR3 length: 12 amino acids. The CDR3, as DNA: TGCGCCAGCAGCTTCACTAGGGGCGAGCAGTACTTC. Translation: CASSFTRGEQYF.

The J gene is TRBJ2-7, the V gene TRBV5-4; D not resolved. This CDR3 comprises 15 residues. Trimming removed 0 bases at V and 1 base at J, with 11 bases between. The germline gives CDR1 SGHNT, CDR2 YYREEE (reference sequence). Here the CDR3 DNA reads TGTGCCAGCAGCTTGGGACCAGGCCCTTCCTACGAGCAGTACTTC. Translating it yields CASSLGPGPSYEQYF.

This clonotype was picked up one time. The gene calls are TRBV3-1 and TRBJ2-2; 7 bases match TRBD2. The CDR3 contains 16 residues. Trimming at V came to 5 bases and at J to 3 bases, leaving 9 bases not matched to a gene. CDR1 is LGHDT and CDR2 is YNNKEL in the germline V gene (reference sequence). For the CDR3, the DNA is TGTGCCAGCAGCTCCGCGGGAGCGATGGACACCGGGGAGCTGTTTTTT. It translates to CASSSAGAMDTGELFF. Full variable domain (rest looked up from reference TRBV3-1 and TRBJ2-2): DTAVSQTPKYLVTQMGNDKSIKCEQNLGHDTMYWYKQDSKKFLKIMFSYNNKELIINETVPNRFSPKSPDKAHLNLHINSLELGDSAVYFCASSSAGAMDTGELFFGEGSRLTVL.

The chain uses TRBV12-3 or TRBV12-4 and TRBJ2-5; 10 bases are a match to TRBD1. The CDR3 totals 14 residues. The junction had 3 bases not matched to a gene; V was cut back by 6 bases and J by 2 bases. CDR3 nucleotide sequence: TGTGCCAGCAGCCTGGACAGGGGGCAAGAGACCCAGTACTTC. Its protein product is CASSLDRGQETQYF.